Following are 5 T cell receptor beta chains from one sample sequenced in a study of T cell repertoires in cytomegalovirus infection. TCRdb re-called the reads through MiXCR, storing one row per CDR3 protein. Seen here are approximately 590,000 distinct CDR3 sequences, under 45% observed once, and the top ten hold about half. No antigen is known for these receptors. The sequences come from cultured PBMCs, collected from culture after CMV antigen stimulation. The source is a human donor in good health (CMV status not recorded). Some clones in this sample may be carry-over from other donors' samples.

The rearrangement links TRBV11-3 to TRBJ1-2; TRBD1 matches at 8 bases. The trim removed 5 bases at V and 1 base at J, leaving 12 bases unmatched. The germline V gene has CDR1 SGHNT and CDR2 YENEEA. This CDR3 region has 17 residues. The CDR3 coding sequence is TGTGCCAGCAGCAAGGGACAGGAGAAAAGCCTTAACTATGGCTACACCTTC. This sequence encodes CASSKGQEKSLNYGYTF.

This chain uses TRBV2 with TRBJ2-1; D possibly corresponds to TRBD2 (5 bases). Germline V gene lookup returns CDR1 SNHLY and CDR2 FYNNEI. CDR3 length equals 16 residues. Trimming pared 7 bases from V and 0 bases from J, leaving 16 bases between. The CDR3 sequence: CASNPVLGSSYNEQFF. As DNA, the CDR3 is TGTGCCAGCAATCCGGTTCTGGGGAGCTCCTACAATGAGCAGTTCTTC.

The rearrangement uses TRBV5-1 and TRBJ2-5; 7 bases map to TRBD1. The junction had 5 bases not matched to a gene; V was cut back by 5 bases and J by 1 base. CDR3 length: 14 residues. CDR1 is SGHRS and CDR2 is YFSETQ in the germline V gene. CDR3 protein: CASRSDRVQETQYF. The DNA of the CDR3 is TGCGCCAGCAGGTCTGACAGGGTCCAAGAGACCCAGTACTTC.

The chain employs TRBV12-3 or TRBV12-4 and TRBJ1-3; D might be TRBD1 (6 bases). V lost 1 base to trimming and J lost 2 bases, with 15 bases between them. The CDR3 runs 17 residues. This CDR3 reads CASSLGQQGITGNTIYF. DNA of the CDR3: TGTGCCAGCAGTTTAGGACAACAGGGTATCACTGGAAACACCATATATTTT.

This clonotype has only a few counts. The chain recombines TRBV10-3 with TRBJ2-1, with a possible D match to TRBD1 (6 bases). Germline CDR1 is ENHRY and CDR2 is SYGVKD. The CDR3 totals 15 residues. Trimming removed 9 bases at V and 5 bases at J, with 20 bases between. The CDR3 spells CAIAPPTGDNNEQFF. The CDR3 nucleotides are TGTGCCATTGCCCCTCCGACAGGCGACAACAATGAGCAGTTCTTC.